These 5 T cell receptor beta chains originate from one sample sequenced in a study of cytomegalovirus exposure and HLA in healthy donors. Researchers ran the PCR with 60 Vbeta and 13 Jbeta primers. This table comes from immunoSEQ multiplex PCR, and its TCRdb copy is limited to in-frame clones, with some not included. The table lists about 260,000 clones, roughly two thirds of them singletons. The source material was PBMCs. These receptors were collected from a female donor in good health and CMV-seronegative.

CDR3 sequence reads: CASILANSYEQYF. In DNA, the CDR3 is TGTGCCAGCATCCTAGCGAACTCCTACGAGCAGTACTTC. The rearrangement joins TRBV2 to TRBJ2-5; D is possibly TRBD2 (6 bases). The DNA end is a closer match to TRBJ2-7, so the J assignment may be wrong. The CDR3 runs 13 residues. Germline V gene sequence: CDR1 SNHLY, CDR2 FYNNEI.

The chain employs TRBV18 and TRBJ2-1, with 11 bases identical to TRBD2. This CDR3 contains 15 residues. The J segment lost 9 bases and the V segment lost 3 bases, leaving 7 bases of the junction unmatched. The germline CDR1 and CDR2 sequences are KGHSH and LQKENI. The CDR3 protein is CASSPGTSGGGEQFF. The CDR3 DNA follows: TGTGCCAGCTCACCCGGGACTAGCGGCGGAGGTGAGCAGTTCTTC.

The J gene is TRBJ2-7, the V gene TRBV27, with D uncertain. This CDR3 is 14 amino acids long. In germline, CDR1 is MNHEY, CDR2 SMNVEV (reference sequence). V dropped 2 bases and J dropped 0 bases, with 8 bases sitting between them. The DNA for the CDR3 is TGTGCCAGCAGTTTAGGGCAGCCCTCCTACGAGCAGTACTTC. Protein product: CASSLGQPSYEQYF.

The chain uses TRBV5-6 and TRBJ2-7; TRBD2 is a possible D gene (6 bases). This CDR3 comprises 14 residues. Trimming took off 0 bases at V and 7 bases at J, with 14 bases between the two ends. The germline CDR1 and CDR2 sequences are SGHDT and YYEEEE. CDR3 amino acids: CASSLEGIAGEQYF. The CDR3 bases are TGTGCCAGCAGCTTGGAGGGCATTGCGGGAGAGCAGTACTTC.

In regard to this clone: The junction departs from germline at one end; a sequencing error may be responsible. J is TRBJ2-1 and V is TRBV15; the D gene is possibly TRBD2 (7 bases). The CDR3 sequence is 14 residues long. Germline CDR1 and CDR2: LNHNV and YYDKDF (reference sequence). This CDR3 reads CATSRRGDYDEQFF. In DNA form, the CDR3 reads TGTGCCACCAGCAGGAGGGGGGACTACGATGAGCAGTTCTTC.